These 22 T cell receptor beta chains came from one sample sequenced in a study of T cell changes during pregnancy in multiple sclerosis. Here immunoSEQ multiplex PCR was the method, and the copy in TCRdb shows in-frame clones only, minus some. This sample has fewer than 70,000 clones, with around 92% found just once. The sequenced sample was CD8+ T cells from peripheral blood mononuclear cells, obtained in the third trimester of pregnancy. These receptor sequences come from a female donor in good health, enrolled as a control in a pregnancy study.

The gene calls are TRBV29-1 and TRBJ1-2; 8 bases line up with TRBD1. CDR1 and CDR2 (germline): SQVTM, ANQGSEA. The CDR3 is 13 residues long. The V gene end was trimmed by 1 base and the J gene end by 4 bases; junction bases not matched to a gene: 2. The CDR3 DNA reads as TGCAGCGTTGAAGGGGACAGGTTCTATGGCTACACCTTC. Residues: CSVEGDRFYGYTF.

The gene calls are TRBV6-1 and TRBJ2-5; perhaps TRBD1 as D (8 bases). CDR1 MNHNS and CDR2 SASEGT come from the germline V gene. V was trimmed by 6 bases and J by 5 bases, leaving 16 bases between them. The length of the CDR3 is 14 residues. The CDR3 region is CASSATGGEETQYF. The CDR3 bases are TGTGCCAGCAGCGCCACAGGGGGGGAGGAGACCCAGTACTTC.

The V gene is TRBV27, the J gene TRBJ1-2; no firm D call. Germline values: CDR1 MNHEY, CDR2 SMNVEV (reference sequence). This CDR3 spans 14 amino acids. Trimming removed 5 bases from V and 1 base from J, with 11 bases in between. In nucleotides, the CDR3 is TGTGCCAGCAGTACGCCAGGAGGTAACTATGGCTACACCTTC. It codes for CASSTPGGNYGYTF.

V gene TRBV4-1 combines with J gene TRBJ2-7, with 7 bases identical to TRBD1. The CDR3 is 16 residues long. Germline V CDR1 and CDR2: MGHRA, YSYEKL. V shed 2 bases and J 0 bases; nucleotides not matched to a gene: 7. Here the CDR3 DNA reads TGCGCCAGCAGCCAACCTGGGACAGTTTCCTCCTACGAGCAGTACTTC. It codes for CASSQPGTVSSYEQYF.

This clone came up once. The chain combines TRBV7-9 with TRBJ1-2; 8 positions match TRBD1. The V segment lost 4 bases and the J segment 6 bases; nucleotides outside the gene matches: 4. CDR3 length: 13 amino acids. In germline, CDR1 is SEHNR, CDR2 FQNEAQ (reference sequence). This chain's CDR3 is CASSSSGQDGYTF. CDR3 DNA: TGTGCCAGCAGCTCGTCGGGACAGGATGGCTACACCTTC.

This clone was detected only once. The chain is built from TRBV7-3 and TRBJ2-7; D is unresolved. This CDR3 comprises 14 residues. V lost 5 bases, J lost 4 bases, and 15 bases lay in between. The germline V gene has CDR1 SGHTA and CDR2 FQGTGA. CDR3 region: CASSALRGDYEQYF. Here the CDR3 DNA reads TGTGCCAGCAGCGCCCTTCGTGGAGATTACGAGCAGTACTTC.

The CDR3 bases are TGTGCCAGCAGCCCGAAACCGAGCTCTGGAAACACCATATATTTT. This gives the protein CASSPKPSSGNTIYF. The gene calls are TRBV7-9 and TRBJ1-3; no firm D call. Germline loops: CDR1 SEHNR, CDR2 FQNEAQ (reference sequence). V lost 5 bases and J lost 0, with 11 bases in between. CDR3 length equals 15 residues.

This chain links TRBV27 with TRBJ2-7, with 12 bases matching TRBD2. V lost 5 bases and J lost 5; bases outside the gene matches: 10. The CDR3 runs 16 residues. Germline CDR1 MNHEY, CDR2 SMNVEV (reference sequence). The CDR3, as DNA: TGTGCCAGCAGTGCCGCTAGCGGGGGGGCCCTCCACGAGCAGTACTTC. Translating it yields CASSAASGGALHEQYF.

The chain uses TRBV4-2 and TRBJ1-1, with a possible D match to TRBD1 (6 bases). This CDR3 spans 14 amino acids. Trimming stripped 2 bases from V and 1 base from J, with 8 bases between. Germline loops: CDR1 LGHNA, CDR2 YNFKEQ. In nucleotides, the CDR3 is TGTGCCAGCAGCCAACCACAGGGGAACACTGAAGCTTTCTTT. Translation: CASSQPQGNTEAFF.

The chain uses TRBV4-1 and TRBJ1-1; D may be TRBD1 (5 bases). Per the germline V gene, CDR1 is MGHRA and CDR2 is YSYEKL. The V end was cut by 4 bases, the J end by 5 bases, with 14 bases between. CDR3 length: 14 amino acids. CDR3 sequence reads: CASSLGAGFTEAFF. In nucleotides, the CDR3 is TGCGCCAGCAGCCTTGGGGCAGGGTTTACTGAAGCTTTCTTT.

The V and J genes are TRBV7-9 and TRBJ1-3, with 7 bases identical to TRBD1. V dropped 5 bases and J dropped 0; count of bases not matched to a gene: 1. The CDR3 consists of 14 residues. Germline V gene sequence: CDR1 SEHNR, CDR2 FQNEAQ (reference sequence). CDR3 nucleotide sequence: TGTGCCAGCAGCCGGACAGGCTCTGGAAACACCATATATTTT. Protein: CASSRTGSGNTIYF.

The J gene is TRBJ1-4, the V gene TRBV15; possibly TRBD1 for D (5 bases). This CDR3 is built from 16 residues. Trimming left V 5 bases short and J 5 bases short, with 18 bases between. Looked up from germline, CDR1 is LNHNV and CDR2 is YYDKDF (reference sequence). For the CDR3, the DNA is TGTGCCACCAGCGCCCGGGGGACGGGAAGGAATGAAAAACTGTTTTTT. This sequence encodes CATSARGTGRNEKLFF.

The chain is built from TRBV4-3 and TRBJ1-2; 11 bases align to TRBD1. Germline CDR1 LGHNA, CDR2 YSLEER. Trimming took 0 bases from V and 8 from J; bases not matched to a gene: 5. This CDR3 has 15 residues. The CDR3 bases are TGCGCCAGCAGCCAAGATAGGACAGGGGGCTTAGGCTACACCTTC. Protein: CASSQDRTGGLGYTF.

This sequence joins TRBV10-2 and TRBJ2-3; TRBD2 aligns across 9 bases. Losses at the gene ends were 0 bases for V and 6 bases for J; bases not matched to a gene: 10. CDR3 length: 17 residues. CDR1 and CDR2 from the germline V gene are WSHSY and SAAADI. The CDR3 coding sequence is TGCGCCAGCAGTGAGTCGATTCGGCGGGGGGGCCTTGATACGCAGTATTTT. Encoded protein: CASSESIRRGGLDTQYF.

The rearrangement uses TRBV7-2 and TRBJ2-7; 7 positions match TRBD2. The CDR3 has 15 residues. Germline assignment: CDR1 SGHTA and CDR2 FQGNSA. The V and J ends lost 1 base and 3 bases, in that order; junction bases with no gene match: 6. The CDR3 nucleotides are TGTGCCAGCAGCTTAGTCTCCAGGGAGGGCTACGAGCAGTACTTC. Its protein is CASSLVSREGYEQYF.

This clone was observed once. This chain connects TRBV7-2 to TRBJ1-1; 9 bases line up with TRBD1. Germline-derived CDR1 and CDR2 are SGHTA and FQGNSA. This CDR3 has 16 residues. V shed 4 bases and J 1 base; nucleotides not matched to a gene: 7. The CDR3 DNA is TGTGCCAGCAGCTCGGCCTCGGACAGGGGGAACACTGAAGCTTTCTTT. Protein product: CASSSASDRGNTEAFF.

This rearrangement joins TRBV9 to TRBJ2-1; D is possibly TRBD2 (6 bases). Germline values: CDR1 SGDLS, CDR2 YYNGEE. The CDR3 consists of 14 residues. Trimming removed 4 bases at V and 8 bases at J, with 16 bases between. CDR3 nucleotide sequence: TGTGCCAGCAGCCCCGGGACTCCTGACGATGAGCAGTTCTTC. Translating gives CASSPGTPDDEQFF.

The chain combines TRBV27 with TRBJ2-3; 7 bases are a match to TRBD1. Germline CDR1 reads MNHEY; CDR2 reads SMNVEV (reference sequence). The V gene end was trimmed by 3 bases and the J gene end by 2 bases; junction bases not matched to a gene: 8. CDR3 length: 16 residues. The DNA of the CDR3 is TGTGCCAGCAGTTTCTTCCCGGGACAGAACACAGATACGCAGTATTTT. Translated, it gives CASSFFPGQNTDTQYF.

As DNA, the CDR3 is TGTGCCAGCAGCTGGGATTACAGGGAACCCTACGAGCAGTACTTC. Translation gives CASSWDYREPYEQYF. The chain recombines TRBV7-9 with TRBJ2-7, with D possibly matching TRBD1 (6 bases). The germline V and J ends were trimmed by 4 bases and 2 bases, with 15 bases remaining between them. Germline V gives CDR1 SEHNR, CDR2 FQNEAQ (reference sequence). This CDR3 contains 15 residues.

The rearrangement joins TRBV2 to TRBJ2-7; TRBD1 matches at 11 bases. V shed 6 bases, J shed 3 bases, and the junction held 7 bases outside the gene matches. This CDR3 spans 15 amino acids. Germline lookup yields CDR1 SNHLY and CDR2 FYNNEI. CDR3 nucleotides: TGTGCCAGCAGACACGGGACAGGGGGAATCTACGAGCAGTACTTC. Protein: CASRHGTGGIYEQYF.

The J gene is TRBJ2-5, the V gene TRBV2; TRBD2 aligns across 12 bases. Germline values: CDR1 SNHLY, CDR2 FYNNEI. This CDR3 has 16 amino acids. V dropped 1 base and J dropped 5; count of bases not matched to a gene: 5. CDR3: CASSEGATSGGETQYF. For the CDR3, the DNA is TGTGCCAGCAGTGAAGGAGCAACTAGCGGGGGGGAGACCCAGTACTTC.

This clone has just one count. The chain combines TRBV4-1 with TRBJ2-2; no clear D. V lost 1 base, J lost 2 bases, and 8 bases lay in between. The CDR3 is 15 amino acids. From germline, CDR1 is MGHRA and CDR2 YSYEKL. CDR3 loop: CASSQGQPNTGELFF. The CDR3 DNA reads TGCGCCAGCAGCCAAGGACAACCTAACACCGGGGAGCTGTTTTTT.